The present T cell receptor (beta chain) was sequenced within a study of blood T cell repertoires in COVID-19. Per the original methods: Counts of nucleated cells, estimated from reference gene primer amplification, were obtained. Libraries were prepared by immunoSEQ multiplex PCR; TCRdb keeps only in-frame clonotypes and omits some of them. V, J and clone size are taken as reported in that table, and D and trimming were inferred from the DNA itself. The sample lists about 330,000 clones, about 87% seen once, with around 5% in the top ten. Adults between roughly 18 and 89 years of age took part from fewer than 30 US areas. Participants' reported clinical history set cohort assignment. Two negative PCRs, clearance, or symptom resolution characterized the recovered Cohort 3 donors. This CDR3 is built from 13 residues. Trimming removed 6 bases from V and 4 bases from J; junction bases left unmatched: 3. The germline V gene encodes CDR1 MNHEY and CDR2 SVGAGI.

Material: PBMCs or T cells enriched from blood (not recorded which). V is TRBV6-5 and J is TRBJ1-5; the match to TRBD1 covers 7 bases. This receptor was obtained from a man aged 30-40 years who had recovered from COVID-19. The CDR3 is CASRAGGNQPQHF. The CDR3, as DNA: TGTGCCAGCAGGGCAGGGGGTAATCAGCCCCAGCATTTT.